The next 18 T cell receptor beta chains were all read from a single sample in a study of identical twins. MiXCR, run by TCRdb on the 5' RACE reads, gives a single entry per CDR3 protein. Counted here are about 390,000 distinct CDR3 sequences, roughly 9% occurring once; the ten biggest clones make up roughly 9%. Sequenced material: naive T cells sorted from blood. Receptor source: a woman in her forties or fifties in good health.

In its sample, this clonotype was seen a few times. The chain carries TRBV12-3 or TRBV12-4 and TRBJ2-5, with no clear D. The ends were cut back, 1 base at V and 4 bases at J, with 13 bases in the middle. CDR3 length: 15 residues. DNA of the CDR3: TGTGCCAGCAGTTTAGGCCGACTGGAACGAGAGACCCAGTACTTC. It codes for CASSLGRLERETQYF.

There are a few counts of this clonotype. V and J are TRBV12-5 and TRBJ1-4; D not resolved. Germline values: CDR1 LGHNT, CDR2 FRNRAP. V lost 2 bases, J lost 5 bases, and 12 bases lay in between. This CDR3 has 15 residues. The CDR3 sequence is CASGLPSQGNEKLFF. The DNA of the CDR3 is TGTGCTAGTGGTTTGCCTTCCCAAGGGAATGAAAAACTGTTTTTT.

V usage is TRBV10-3 and J usage is TRBJ2-3; D gene ambiguous. V gave up 6 bases and J gave up 0 bases, with 10 bases separating them. The CDR3 totals 14 residues. Per the germline V gene, CDR1 is ENHRY and CDR2 is SYGVKD. For the CDR3, the DNA is TGTGCCATCAGGAACCCAACTAGCACAGATACGCAGTATTTT. Translation gives CAIRNPTSTDTQYF.

This clonotype has more than one count but fewer than ten. The chain employs TRBV5-1 and TRBJ2-1; perhaps TRBD2 as D (5 bases). CDR1 is SGHRS, CDR2 YFSETQ, per germline. V lost 3 bases and J lost 0, with 10 bases in between. The CDR3 consists of 15 residues. Written as DNA, the CDR3 is TGCGCCAGCAGCTCCGACGAGGGCTCCTACAATGAGCAGTTCTTC. Protein: CASSSDEGSYNEQFF. The variable domain in full, with the rest retrieved from reference TRBV5-1 and TRBJ2-1, is KAGVTQTPRYLIKTRGQQVTLSCSPISGHRSVSWYQQTPGQGLQFLFEYFSETQRNKGNFPGRFSGRQFSNSRSEMNVSTLELGDSALYLCASSSDEGSYNEQFFGPGTRLTVL.

This clonotype has only a few counts. This chain links TRBV27 with TRBJ2-7; tentative D call: TRBD1 (5 bases). The CDR3 spans 16 residues. The V and J ends lost 0 bases and 7 bases respectively, with 19 bases between them. Looked up from germline, CDR1 is MNHEY and CDR2 is SMNVEV (reference sequence). The CDR3: CASSLSYGPRAQEQYF. CDR3 coding DNA: TGTGCCAGCAGTTTATCGTACGGACCCAGGGCCCAGGAGCAGTACTTC.

The chain has TRBV20-1 and TRBJ1-5, with unresolved D. The CDR3 has 13 residues. V was pared by 7 bases and J by 5 bases, with 15 bases between. Germline lookup yields CDR1 DFQATT and CDR2 SNEGSKA (reference sequence). CDR3 protein: CSVVTGRDQPQHF. Here the CDR3 DNA reads TGCAGTGTGGTGACGGGCCGGGATCAGCCCCAGCATTTT.

This clonotype was seen a handful of times. The rearrangement links TRBV29-1 to TRBJ2-1, with D uncertain. This CDR3 is built from 11 residues. Trimming pared 7 bases from V and 8 bases from J, leaving 12 bases between. CDR1 is SQVTM, CDR2 ANQGSEA, per germline. The CDR3 loop is CSATVSHEQFF. The CDR3 DNA sequence: TGCAGCGCCACGGTATCTCATGAGCAGTTCTTC.

This clonotype has at least ten counts. The chain recombines TRBV20-1 with TRBJ2-3; 10 bases are a match to TRBD2. The germline CDR1 and CDR2 sequences are DFQATT and SNEGSKA (reference sequence). J lost 2 bases, V lost 6 bases, and 5 bases had no gene match. The CDR3 sequence is 14 residues long. CDR3 loop: CSARTSGYTDTQYF. The CDR3 DNA is TGCAGTGCAAGGACTAGCGGATACACAGATACGCAGTATTTT.

Comment on this clonotype: The final CDR3 position lacks the conserved phenylalanine or tryptophan, pointing to a likely read error. The chain carries TRBV7-6 and TRBJ1-1; 9 positions agree with TRBD1. Germline V gene data show CDR1 as SGHVS and CDR2 as FNYEAQ. The CDR3 length is 15 residues. V dropped 3 bases and J dropped 1; count of bases not matched to a gene: 3. The DNA for the CDR3 is TGTGCCAGCAGCTTTTCGGGACAGGGGAACACTGAAGCTTTCTCT. It specifies CASSFSGQGNTEAFS.

The chain couples TRBV7-9 to TRBJ1-5; no clear D. CDR3 length: 12 residues. Germline V lookup: CDR1 SEHNR, CDR2 FQNEAQ (reference sequence). V dropped 5 bases and J dropped 4 bases, with 6 bases sitting between them. The CDR3: CASSEQNQPQHF. The CDR3 DNA reads as TGTGCCAGCAGCGAACAGAATCAGCCCCAGCATTTT.

The chain recombines TRBV16 with TRBJ2-1; D ambiguous. Trimming took 0 bases from V and 14 from J, leaving 11 bases between them. Germline CDR1 and CDR2: KGHSY and FQNENV. The CDR3 covers 12 residues. CDR3 loop: CASSQSGPLEFF. CDR3 nucleotides: TGTGCCAGCAGCCAATCCGGCCCCTTGGAGTTCTTC.

The sample holds many counts of this clonotype. This chain uses TRBV5-1 with TRBJ2-1; 7 bases line up with TRBD1. V lost 0 bases to trimming and J lost 4 bases; unmatched junction nucleotides: 10. The CDR3 totals 17 residues. Per the germline V gene, CDR1 is SGHRS and CDR2 is YFSETQ. CDR3 sequence reads: CASSLGLTGQIYNEQFF. The CDR3 DNA is TGCGCCAGCAGCTTGGGTCTTACGGGACAGATATACAATGAGCAGTTCTTC.

This clonotype was seen a few times. This chain connects TRBV5-1 to TRBJ2-1, with D unresolved. The CDR3 totals 15 residues. V lost 0 bases and J 5 bases, leaving 12 bases between the germline ends. Germline V gives CDR1 SGHRS, CDR2 YFSETQ. This CDR3 reads CASSLVGNTDNEQFF. CDR3 DNA sequence: TGCGCCAGCAGCTTGGTAGGGAACACGGACAATGAGCAGTTCTTC.

The chain combines TRBV7-8 with TRBJ1-1, with no clear D. CDR1 SGHVS and CDR2 FQNEAQ come from the germline V gene. CDR3 length: 12 amino acids. V dropped 7 bases and J dropped 10 bases, with 16 bases sitting between them. The CDR3 DNA sequence: TGTGCCAGCACCCCACTCGGGCGGGGAGCTTTCTTT. This codes for CASTPLGRGAFF.

On this clonotype itself: A much larger clone differs by one base, so this may be a read error. The J gene is TRBJ1-1, the V gene TRBV5-6; D uncertain. CDR3 length: 15 residues. In germline, CDR1 is SGHDT, CDR2 YYEEEE. Trimming removed 1 base from V and 2 bases from J, with 12 bases in between. CDR3 nucleotides: TGTGCCAGCAGCTTGTGGGCCGGATTTAACACTGAAGCTTTCTTT. Its translation: CASSLWAGFNTEAFF. The full variable domain, rest sourced from reference TRBV5-6 and TRBJ1-1, is DAGVTQSPTHLIKTRGQQVTLRCSPKSGHDTVSWYQQALGQGPQFIFQYYEEEERQRGNFPDRFSGHQFPNYSSELNVNALLLGDSALYLCASSLWAGFNTEAFFGQGTRLTVV.

This clonotype appeared a few times. The rearrangement links TRBV7-9 to TRBJ2-1; 8 bases agree with TRBD2. CDR1 SEHNR and CDR2 FQNEAQ come from the germline V gene (reference sequence). CDR3 size: 15 residues. With 1 base clipped from V and 7 bases from J, the junction kept 6 bases outside the gene matches. The CDR3 nucleotides read TGTGCCAGCAGCTTAGGGACTAGCAACGAAAATGAGCAGTTCTTC. Translating it yields CASSLGTSNENEQFF.

The V call is TRBV4-1, the J call TRBJ2-3; a possible D gene is TRBD2 (6 bases). Germline V gene data show CDR1 as MGHRA and CDR2 as YSYEKL. This CDR3 comprises 16 residues. Trimming pared 0 bases from V and 3 bases from J, leaving 13 bases between. This CDR3 is CASSQDFGGGTDTQYF. The CDR3, as DNA: TGCGCCAGCAGCCAAGATTTTGGAGGAGGGACAGATACGCAGTATTTT.

This chain uses TRBV7-6 with TRBJ2-3, with D possibly being TRBD1 (6 bases). Per germline, CDR1 SGHVS and CDR2 FNYEAQ. The CDR3 is 16 amino acids. Trimming took 2 bases from V and 0 from J, leaving 12 bases between them. This CDR3 reads CASSLYVGASTDTQYF. CDR3 sequence (DNA): TGTGCCAGCAGCTTATATGTGGGGGCTAGCACAGATACGCAGTATTTT.